These 19 T cell receptor beta chains originate from one sample sequenced in a study of beta chain features in type 1 diabetes. As every portion of the isolated RNA was reverse transcribed, the sequencing read expressed TCRB transcripts. Data came from immunoSEQ multiplex PCR; TCRdb stores just in-frame clones and leaves some out. The sample includes some 180,000 clones, about 13% of them seen just once. The sample was central memory CD4+ T cells from blood. Receptor source: a woman under 30 in good health.

The table lists this clone with a few counts. The chain links TRBV15 to TRBJ2-7, with 13 bases lining up with TRBD2. There are 15 residues in the CDR3. Germline values: CDR1 LNHNV, CDR2 YYDKDF (reference sequence). The trim removed 4 bases at V and 6 bases at J, leaving 6 bases unmatched. This chain's CDR3 is CATSTLTSGRGEQYF. For the CDR3, the DNA is TGTGCCACCAGCACCTTAACTAGCGGGAGGGGCGAGCAGTACTTC.

This chain connects TRBV7-9 to TRBJ2-5, with 9 bases identical to TRBD2. CDR1 is SEHNR, CDR2 FQNEAQ, per germline (reference sequence). The CDR3 totals 16 residues. V was clipped by 2 bases and J by 1 base; unmatched bases: 5. The CDR3 DNA follows: TGTGCCAGCAGCTTAACAGCGGGAGGTATCCAAGAGACCCAGTACTTC. Translation gives CASSLTAGGIQETQYF. Filled out from reference TRBV7-9 and TRBJ2-5, the complete variable domain reads DTGVSQNPRHKITKRGQNVTFRCDPISEHNRLYWYRQTLGQGPEFLTYFQNEAQLEKSRLLSDRFSAERPKGSFSTLEIQRTEQGDSAMYLCASSLTAGGIQETQYFGPGTRLLVL.

This clone was observed a few times. This sequence joins TRBV19 and TRBJ2-5; TRBD2 agrees at 12 bases. The junction had 0 bases not matched to a gene; V was cut back by 3 bases and J by 4 bases. The CDR3 is made up of 14 amino acids. Germline lookup yields CDR1 LNHDA and CDR2 SQIVND (reference sequence). The CDR3: CASSMGLAGETQYF. DNA for the CDR3: TGTGCCAGTAGTATGGGACTAGCGGGAGAGACCCAGTACTTC.

This clone occurred a few times. The CDR3 DNA follows: TGTGCCAGCTCACCGGTGGGACTAGCGGGAAATGAGCAGTTCTTC. This codes for CASSPVGLAGNEQFF. The V gene is TRBV18, the J gene TRBJ2-1; 13 nucleotides align to TRBD2. This CDR3 has 15 amino acids. Germline V lookup: CDR1 KGHSH, CDR2 LQKENI. J lost 7 bases, V lost 3 bases, and 3 bases had no gene match.

The V call is TRBV25-1, the J call TRBJ2-4; 7 positions agree with TRBD1. Germline CDR1 MGHDK, CDR2 SYGVNS. This CDR3 has 18 residues. V lost 5 bases, J lost 0 bases, and 13 bases stayed unmatched. In nucleotides, the CDR3 is TGTGCCAGCAGTCCCGCCTTCCCGGGACAGTTAGCCAAAAACATTCAGTACTTC. Protein: CASSPAFPGQLAKNIQYF.

The chain couples TRBV2 to TRBJ1-1; no clear D gene. Between the trimmed V and J ends, which lost 4 bases and 0 bases, there was a span of 12 bases. The CDR3 loop spans 15 amino acids. CDR1 and CDR2 (germline): SNHLY, FYNNEI. The CDR3 is CASSGEVTVNTEAFF. CDR3 nucleotides: TGTGCCAGCAGTGGAGAGGTGACGGTGAACACTGAAGCTTTCTTT.

This chain uses TRBV29-1 with TRBJ1-2; 8 bases match TRBD1. Germline V gene sequence: CDR1 SQVTM, CDR2 ANQGSEA. CDR3 size: 14 residues. The ends lost 3 bases at V and 3 bases at J; junction bases unmatched: 6. CDR3 region: CSVDVAGGYYGYTF. The DNA for the CDR3 is TGCAGCGTTGATGTTGCAGGGGGCTACTATGGCTACACCTTC.

The chain is built from TRBV6-5 and TRBJ1-5; no definite D call. The V gene's germline CDR1 is MNHEY and CDR2 SVGAGI. Trimming stripped 6 bases from V and 2 bases from J, with 11 bases between. This CDR3 is built from 14 residues. The CDR3 DNA follows: TGTGCCAGCAGGAGGGTGGTAGGCAATCAGCCCCAGCATTTT. Encoded protein: CASRRVVGNQPQHF.

This clone was detected a few times. The chain links TRBV30 to TRBJ1-1, with D hard to call. Trimming took 7 bases from V and 10 from J, leaving 22 bases between them. Per germline, CDR1 GTSNPN and CDR2 SVGIG (reference sequence). This CDR3 spans 13 amino acids. The CDR3 DNA reads as TGTGCCTTCTCCCCCCTCCGAGCGGGTGGAGCTTTCTTT. The encoded protein is CAFSPLRAGGAFF.

This clone was found a few times. This chain links TRBV6-5 with TRBJ2-7; D gene uncertain. The CDR3 sequence is 12 residues long. Germline CDR1 reads MNHEY; CDR2 reads SVGAGI. V was cut by 7 bases and J by 2 bases, with 9 bases left in between. CDR3 nucleotide sequence: TGTGCCAGCACAGGATCCGCCTACGAGCAGTACTTC. Translated, it gives CASTGSAYEQYF.

V gene TRBV28 combines with J gene TRBJ2-2; D not resolved. This CDR3 has 17 amino acids. CDR1 and CDR2 from the germline V gene are MDHEN and SYDVKM. V lost 5 bases and J lost 4, with 20 bases in between. CDR3 sequence: CASSPDFSHPGTGELFF. The CDR3 DNA is TGTGCCAGCAGTCCCGACTTTTCCCACCCGGGCACCGGGGAGCTGTTTTTT.

This clone was seen more than once but under ten times. In DNA form, the CDR3 reads TGCGCCAGCAGCCAGGAAATAACTAGCGGGGGGATAAATGAGCAGTTCTTC. This encodes CASSQEITSGGINEQFF. The chain joins TRBV4-3 to TRBJ2-1; TRBD2 matches 12 bases. Germline loops: CDR1 LGHNA, CDR2 YSLEER. Unmatched junction bases numbered 10, after V lost 3 bases and J lost 7 bases. The CDR3 runs 17 residues.

The genes are TRBV18 and TRBJ1-4, with D perhaps matching TRBD1 (5 bases). The CDR3 covers 14 residues. Trimming took off 4 bases at V and 8 bases at J, with 14 bases between the two ends. Germline loops: CDR1 KGHSH, CDR2 LQKENI. The CDR3 spells CASSRAQGNEKLFF. CDR3 nucleotides: TGTGCCAGCTCACGGGCTCAGGGAAACGAAAAACTGTTTTTT.

This clone was picked up many times. The rearrangement uses TRBV14 and TRBJ2-3; no definite D call. This CDR3 is built from 13 residues. V was shortened by 4 bases and J by 4 bases, with 9 bases between the two germline ends. The germline CDR1 and CDR2 sequences are SGHDN and FVKESK. CDR3 sequence reads: CASSRDIADTQYF. In DNA, the CDR3 is TGTGCCAGCAGCCGCGATATAGCAGATACGCAGTATTTT.

The chain uses TRBV18 and TRBJ1-1, with D perhaps TRBD1 (6 bases). CDR1 is KGHSH and CDR2 is LQKENI in the germline V gene. V was trimmed by 10 bases and J by 1 base, leaving 10 bases between them. The CDR3 contains 12 residues. The CDR3 here is CATLQGNTEAFF. The DNA for the CDR3 is TGTGCCACCCTACAGGGGAACACTGAAGCTTTCTTT.

This clone was observed many times. The rearrangement uses TRBV28 and TRBJ2-1; 9 bases map to TRBD1. The junction had 14 bases not matched to a gene; V was cut back by 8 bases and J by 0 bases. This CDR3 is built from 18 residues. Germline V gene data show CDR1 as MDHEN and CDR2 as SYDVKM. CDR3 DNA sequence: TGTGCCAGCCGCTTCGGGACAGGGATATTTCGCTCCTACAATGAGCAGTTCTTC. Amino acid sequence: CASRFGTGIFRSYNEQFF.

This clone was observed a few times. This sequence joins TRBV27 and TRBJ2-1; 8 bases match TRBD2. V lost 4 bases, J lost 7 bases, and 12 bases stayed unmatched. This CDR3 is built from 16 residues. CDR1 is MNHEY and CDR2 is SMNVEV in the germline V gene (reference sequence). The CDR3 coding sequence is TGTGCCAGCAGTTCTTGGACTGGCGGGAGGAGTAATGAGCAGTTCTTC. It encodes CASSSWTGGRSNEQFF.

The chain recombines TRBV15 with TRBJ2-1; maybe TRBD2 (6 bases). Germline V CDR1 and CDR2: LNHNV, YYDKDF (reference sequence). CDR3 size: 13 residues. V was cut by 0 bases and J by 7 bases, with 7 bases left in between. The CDR3 here is CATSRDRGNEQFF. The CDR3 bases are TGTGCCACCAGCAGAGATCGGGGGAATGAGCAGTTCTTC.

At least ten counts were recorded for this clone. The J gene is TRBJ2-2, the V gene TRBV18; TRBD2 matches at 10 bases. Trimming at V came to 3 bases and at J to 8 bases, leaving 12 bases not matched to a gene. The CDR3 is 17 residues long. Germline lookup yields CDR1 KGHSH and CDR2 LQKENI. CDR3 region: CASSPPSGSPKEGELFF. CDR3 bases: TGTGCCAGCTCACCTCCTAGCGGGAGTCCCAAGGAAGGGGAGCTGTTTTTT.